This is a list of T cell receptor beta chains from one sample in a study of shared clonotypes between healthy human individuals. Sequencing was performed with immunoSEQ multiplex PCR; in TCRdb, only in-frame clones are kept and a portion is missing. The sample lists about 99,000 clones, over 40% occurring once. Sample: PBMCs. These receptors came from a woman between 40 and 55 years old in good health. Some clones in this sample may be carry-over from other donors' samples. The CDR3 runs from the conserved cysteine through the conserved F or W. The D gene is left open where the match is weak. A row's size may be missing; if present it is once, few, many or a size class.

D gene	clone size	V gene	J gene	CDR3 DNA	CDR3 protein
.	.	TRBV29-1	TRBJ1-1	TGCAGCGTTGGCTCAGAAATGAACACTGAAGCTTCCTTT	CSVGSEMNTEASF
.	.	TRBV25-1	TRBJ1-1	TGTGCCAGCCGCTTTGAGGGGGACACTGAAGCTTTCTTT	CASRFEGDTEAFF
.	.	TRBV5-4	TRBJ2-1	TGTGCCAGCAGCCTTTCTACGCTCAATGAGCAGTTCTTC	CASSLSTLNEQFF
TRBD1	.	TRBV7-9	TRBJ1-4	TGTGCCAGCAGCTCGACAGGGTCCGGACTGTTTTTT	CASSSTGSGLFF
.	.	TRBV9	TRBJ2-7	TGTGCCAGCAGCGTTGGCCCCAGGGGCCCAACCTACGAGCAGTACTTC	CASSVGPRGPTYEQYF
.	many	TRBV18	TRBJ2-5	TGTGCCAGCTCAGGGGGGCAAGAGACCCAGTACTTC	CASSGGQETQYF
TRBD1	once	TRBV25-1	TRBJ1-5	TGTGCCAGCAGCGAAGACAGGGGCTACAATCAGCCCCAGCATTTT	CASSEDRGYNQPQHF
.	few	TRBV30	TRBJ1-5	TGTGCCTGCGGGGCCACGGGGCCCCAGCATTTT	CACGATGPQHF
.	few	TRBV9	TRBJ2-5	TGTGCCAGCAGCGTTTCCCCCGGAATCCAAGAGACCCAGTACTTC	CASSVSPGIQETQYF
TRBD1	.	TRBV15	TRBJ2-7	TGTGCCACCAGCAGAAGAACCCGACAGGGCCAGCAGTACTTC	CATSRRTRQGQQYF
.	once	TRBV23-1	TRBJ1-1	TGCGCCAGCAATGGGTATAGGCCCTCGGATGGGACTGAAGCTTTCTTT	CASNGYRPSDGTEAFF
TRBD2	many	TRBV28	TRBJ2-2	TGTGCCAGCAGTTTTGGGACTAGCGTGAACACCGGGGAGCTGTTTTTT	CASSFGTSVNTGELFF
.	.	TRBV7-8	TRBJ2-1	TGTGCCGCCGGGATACACAGGGTCGATGAGCAGTTCTTC	CAAGIHRVDEQFF
.	.	TRBV9	TRBJ1-1	TGTGCCAGCAGCGTAGCTGGGGGCAGTAACACTGAAGCTTTCTTT	CASSVAGGSNTEAFF